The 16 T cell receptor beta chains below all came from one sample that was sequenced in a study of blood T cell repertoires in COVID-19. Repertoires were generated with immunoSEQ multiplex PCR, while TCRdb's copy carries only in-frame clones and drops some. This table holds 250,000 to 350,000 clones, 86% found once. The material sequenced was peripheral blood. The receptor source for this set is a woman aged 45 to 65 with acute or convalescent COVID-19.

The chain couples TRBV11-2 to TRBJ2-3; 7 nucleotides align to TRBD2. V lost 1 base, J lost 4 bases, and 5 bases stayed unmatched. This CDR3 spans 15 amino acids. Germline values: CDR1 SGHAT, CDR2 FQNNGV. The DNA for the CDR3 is TGTGCCAGCAGCTTAGCTTCGGGAGGTGCAGATACGCAGTATTTT. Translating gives CASSLASGGADTQYF.

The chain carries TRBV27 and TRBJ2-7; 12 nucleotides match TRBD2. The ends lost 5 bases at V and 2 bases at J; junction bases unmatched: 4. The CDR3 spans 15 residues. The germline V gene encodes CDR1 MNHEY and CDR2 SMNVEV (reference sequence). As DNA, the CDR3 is TGTGCCAGCAGTCTCGGACTAGCGGGAACCTACGAGCAGTACTTC. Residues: CASSLGLAGTYEQYF.

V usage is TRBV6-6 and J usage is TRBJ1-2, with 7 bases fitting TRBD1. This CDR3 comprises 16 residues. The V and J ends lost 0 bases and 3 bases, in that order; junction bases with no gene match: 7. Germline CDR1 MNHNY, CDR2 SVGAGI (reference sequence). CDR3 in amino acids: CASSYSATGRDYGYTF. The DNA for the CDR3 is TGTGCCAGCAGTTACTCCGCGACAGGGCGCGACTATGGCTACACCTTC.

The CDR3 sequence: CASSPRGAFNSPLHF. In DNA, the CDR3 is TGTGCCAGCTCACCCCGGGGGGCTTTCAATTCACCCCTCCACTTT. This rearrangement joins TRBV18 to TRBJ1-6; tentatively, D is TRBD1 (6 bases). The V end lost 3 bases, the J end lost 7 bases, and 13 bases lay between the germline ends. CDR1 is KGHSH and CDR2 is LQKENI in the germline V gene. The CDR3 sequence is 15 residues long. The whole variable domain, remainder taken from reference TRBV18 and TRBJ1-6, is NAGVMQNPRHLVRRRGQEARLRCSPMKGHSHVYWYRQLPEEGLKFMVYLQKENIIDESGMPKERFSAEFPKEGPSILRIQQVVRGDSAAYFCASSPRGAFNSPLHFGNGTRLTVT.

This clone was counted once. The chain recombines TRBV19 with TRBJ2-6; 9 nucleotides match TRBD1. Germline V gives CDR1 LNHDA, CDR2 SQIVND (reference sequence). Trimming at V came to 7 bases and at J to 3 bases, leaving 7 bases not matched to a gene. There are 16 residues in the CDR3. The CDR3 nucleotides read TGTGCCAGTACCCCGACAGGGGGTGGTGGGGCCAACGTCCTGACTTTC. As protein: CASTPTGGGGANVLTF.

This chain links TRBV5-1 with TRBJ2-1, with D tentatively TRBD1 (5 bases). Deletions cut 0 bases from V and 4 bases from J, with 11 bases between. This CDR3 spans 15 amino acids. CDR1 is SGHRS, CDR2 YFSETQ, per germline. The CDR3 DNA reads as TGCGCCAGCAGCTTGGAGATGGGGCGATACAATGAGCAGTTCTTC. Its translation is CASSLEMGRYNEQFF.

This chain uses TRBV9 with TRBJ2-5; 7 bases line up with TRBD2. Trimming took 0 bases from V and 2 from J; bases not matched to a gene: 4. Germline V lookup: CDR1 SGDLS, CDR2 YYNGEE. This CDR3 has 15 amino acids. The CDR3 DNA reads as TGTGCCAGCAGCGTAGCGGGAGGCCGGCAAGAGACCCAGTACTTC. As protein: CASSVAGGRQETQYF. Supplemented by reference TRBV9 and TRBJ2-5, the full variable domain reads DSGVTQTPKHLITATGQRVTLRCSPRSGDLSVYWYQQSLDQGLQFLIQYYNGEERAKGNILERFSAQQFPDLHSELNLSSLELGDSALYFCASSVAGGRQETQYFGPGTRLLVL.

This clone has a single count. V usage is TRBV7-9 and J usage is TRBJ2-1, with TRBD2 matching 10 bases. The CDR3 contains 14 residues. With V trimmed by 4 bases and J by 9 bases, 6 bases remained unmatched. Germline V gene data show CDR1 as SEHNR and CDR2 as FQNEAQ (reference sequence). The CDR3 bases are TGTGCCAGCAGCTCGACTAGCGGGTTGAGTGAGCAGTTCTTC. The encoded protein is CASSSTSGLSEQFF.

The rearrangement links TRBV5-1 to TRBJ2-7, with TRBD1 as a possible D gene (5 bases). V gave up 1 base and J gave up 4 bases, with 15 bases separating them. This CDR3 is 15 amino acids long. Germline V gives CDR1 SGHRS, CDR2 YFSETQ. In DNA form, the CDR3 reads TGCGCCAGCAGCTTGTTTTTTCAGGGTCGGTACGAGCAGTACTTC. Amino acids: CASSLFFQGRYEQYF.

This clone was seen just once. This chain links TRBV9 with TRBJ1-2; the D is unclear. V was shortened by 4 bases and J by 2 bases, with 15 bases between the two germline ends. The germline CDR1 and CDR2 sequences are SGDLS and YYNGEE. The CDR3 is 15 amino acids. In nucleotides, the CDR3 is TGTGCCAGCAGCCCCCAGGCTTTACAAAACTATGGCTACACCTTC. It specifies CASSPQALQNYGYTF.

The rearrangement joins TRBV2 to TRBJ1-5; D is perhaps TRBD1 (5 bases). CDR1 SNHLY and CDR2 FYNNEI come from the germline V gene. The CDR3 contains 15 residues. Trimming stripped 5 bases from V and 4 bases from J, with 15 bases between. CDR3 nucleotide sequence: TGTGCCAGCAGTAACCGGGACTCCACGAATCAGCCCCAGCATTTT. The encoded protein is CASSNRDSTNQPQHF.

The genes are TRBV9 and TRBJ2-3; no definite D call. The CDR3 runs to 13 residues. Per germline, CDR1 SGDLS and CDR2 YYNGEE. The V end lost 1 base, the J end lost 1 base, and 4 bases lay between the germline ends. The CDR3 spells CASSVQGTDTQYF. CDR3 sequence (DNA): TGTGCCAGCAGCGTACAGGGCACAGATACGCAGTATTTT. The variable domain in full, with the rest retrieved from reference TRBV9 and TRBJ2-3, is DSGVTQTPKHLITATGQRVTLRCSPRSGDLSVYWYQQSLDQGLQFLIQYYNGEERAKGNILERFSAQQFPDLHSELNLSSLELGDSALYFCASSVQGTDTQYFGPGTRLTVL.

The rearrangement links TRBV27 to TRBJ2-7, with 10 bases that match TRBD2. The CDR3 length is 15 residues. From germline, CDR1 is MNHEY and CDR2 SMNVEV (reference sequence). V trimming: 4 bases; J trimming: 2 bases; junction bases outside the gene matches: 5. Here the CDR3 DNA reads TGTGCCAGCAGTTCGACTAGCGGGTCTCCCTACGAGCAGTACTTC. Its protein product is CASSSTSGSPYEQYF.

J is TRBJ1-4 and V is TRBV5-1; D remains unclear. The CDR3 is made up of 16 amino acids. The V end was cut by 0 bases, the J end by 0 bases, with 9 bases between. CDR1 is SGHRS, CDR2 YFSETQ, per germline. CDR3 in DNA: TGCGCCAGCAGCTTGGGCAGTTTCGCAACTAATGAAAAACTGTTTTTT. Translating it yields CASSLGSFATNEKLFF.

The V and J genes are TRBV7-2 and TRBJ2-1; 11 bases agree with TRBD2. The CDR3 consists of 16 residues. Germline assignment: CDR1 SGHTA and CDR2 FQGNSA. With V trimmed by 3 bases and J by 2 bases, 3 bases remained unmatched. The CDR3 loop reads CASSFLAGGTYNEQFF. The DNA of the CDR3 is TGTGCCAGCAGCTTTTTAGCGGGAGGGACCTACAATGAGCAGTTCTTC.

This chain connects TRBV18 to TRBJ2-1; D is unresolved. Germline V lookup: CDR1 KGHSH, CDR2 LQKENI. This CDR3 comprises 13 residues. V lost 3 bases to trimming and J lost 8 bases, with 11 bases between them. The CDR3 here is CASSPLSDHEQFF. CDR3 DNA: TGTGCCAGCTCACCCTTAAGCGATCATGAGCAGTTCTTC.